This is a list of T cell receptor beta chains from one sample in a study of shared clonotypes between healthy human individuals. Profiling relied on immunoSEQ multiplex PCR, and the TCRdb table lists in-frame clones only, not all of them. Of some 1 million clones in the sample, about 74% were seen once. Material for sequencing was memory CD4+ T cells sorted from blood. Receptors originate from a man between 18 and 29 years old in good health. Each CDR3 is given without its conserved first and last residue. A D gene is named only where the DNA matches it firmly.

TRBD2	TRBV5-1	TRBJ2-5	ASSTDRAGKGETQY
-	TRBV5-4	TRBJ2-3	ASSNLPGLWGDTQY
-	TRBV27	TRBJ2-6	ASSLGGAGANVLT
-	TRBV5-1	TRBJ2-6	ASSLDRSGANVLT
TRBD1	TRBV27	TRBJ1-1	ASSSSGTGVNTEAF
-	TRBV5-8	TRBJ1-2	ASSQRQVNTYGYT
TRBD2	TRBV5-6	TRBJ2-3	ASSLRSGGAPPY
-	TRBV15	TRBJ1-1	ATSRDSRVRLTEAF
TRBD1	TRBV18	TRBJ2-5	ASGQGTETQY
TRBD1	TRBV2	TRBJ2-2	ASNTGQSDTGELF
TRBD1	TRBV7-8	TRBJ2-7	ASSLTGGYEQY
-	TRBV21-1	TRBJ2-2	ASSKARGNTGELF
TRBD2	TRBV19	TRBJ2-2	ASRSSGNTGELF
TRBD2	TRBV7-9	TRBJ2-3	ASSSGTSRSTDTQY
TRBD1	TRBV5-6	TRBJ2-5	ASSRGTGKSETQY
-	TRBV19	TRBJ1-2	AAERNYGYT
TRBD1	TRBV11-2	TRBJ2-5	ASSLSGQAWKETQY
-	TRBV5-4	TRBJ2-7	ASSLEGSPTYEQY
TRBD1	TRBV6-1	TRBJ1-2	AGQRIQGGGGYT
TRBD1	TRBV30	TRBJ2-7	AWSKVWAGGEAEQY
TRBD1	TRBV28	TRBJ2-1	ASSPDGDSSYNEQF
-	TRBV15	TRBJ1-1	ATSRDRVAAEAF
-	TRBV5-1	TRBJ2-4	ASSLDPPGVAKNIQY
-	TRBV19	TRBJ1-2	ASSTTGFGYT
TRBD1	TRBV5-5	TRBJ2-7	ASSLFGDRGPEQY
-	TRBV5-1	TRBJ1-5	ASSLGPFGNQPQH
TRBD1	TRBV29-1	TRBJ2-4	SVLGQGKNIQY
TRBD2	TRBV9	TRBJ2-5	ASSRGGLAGIQETQY
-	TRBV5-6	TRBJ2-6	ASSFRGGANVLT
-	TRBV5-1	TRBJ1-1	ASSMDAYLPNTEAF
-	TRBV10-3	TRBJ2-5	AIGERQETQY
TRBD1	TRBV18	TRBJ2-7	ASSSLGTAGEQY
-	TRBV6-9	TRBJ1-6	ASSPEFLRNSPLH
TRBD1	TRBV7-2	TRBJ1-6	ASSNRGQGSPLH
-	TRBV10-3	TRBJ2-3	AISESRKDTQY
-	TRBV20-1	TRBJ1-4	SARVSEKLF
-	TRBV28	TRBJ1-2	ASSLGDILYGYT
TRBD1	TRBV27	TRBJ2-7	ASSRYGAGGYEQY
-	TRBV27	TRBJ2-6	ASSLRESGANVLT
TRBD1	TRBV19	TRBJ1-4	ASSVDRGTNEKLF
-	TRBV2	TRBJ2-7	ASSDSEWGEQY
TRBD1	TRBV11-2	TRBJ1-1	ASSRGQGGTEAF
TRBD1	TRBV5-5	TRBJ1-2	ASSLGQGGDGYT
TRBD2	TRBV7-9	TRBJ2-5	ASSLDRLAGGETQY
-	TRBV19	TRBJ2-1	ASKGAGASYNEQF
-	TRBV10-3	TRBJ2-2	ATLSQTSTGELF
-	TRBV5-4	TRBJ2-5	ASSPSFIREVISEETQY